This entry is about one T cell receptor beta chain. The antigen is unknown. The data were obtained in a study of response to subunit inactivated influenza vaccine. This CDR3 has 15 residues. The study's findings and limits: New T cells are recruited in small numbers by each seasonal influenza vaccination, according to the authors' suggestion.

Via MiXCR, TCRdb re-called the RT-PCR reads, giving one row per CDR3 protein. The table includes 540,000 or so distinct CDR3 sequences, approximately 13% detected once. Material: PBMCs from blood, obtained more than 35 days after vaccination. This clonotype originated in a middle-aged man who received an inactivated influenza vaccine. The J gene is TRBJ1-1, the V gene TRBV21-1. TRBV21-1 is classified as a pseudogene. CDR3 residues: CASSKDKEGNTEAFF. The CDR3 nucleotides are TGTGCCAGCAGCAAAGATAAGGAGGGGAACACTGAAGCTTTCTTT.